This TCR beta chain came from a study of T-cell reconstitution after alpha-beta-depleted transplantation in children. Unique molecular identifiers were used to barcode this TCRbeta library. MiXCR, applied by TCRdb to the PCR reads, yields one record per CDR3 protein. The data show 200,000 to 300,000 distinct CDR3 sequences, 12% seen once. The CDR3 runs to 15 residues. Deletions cut 4 bases from V and 2 bases from J, with 12 bases between. The V gene is TRBV12-3 or TRBV12-4, the J gene TRBJ1-5; D perhaps matches TRBD1 (6 bases). The clonotype originates from a human donor who donated a stem cell graft to a child with acute lymphoblastic leukemia. The sample here was PBMCs from the stem cell graft donor, taken from the stem cell graft. In nucleotides, the CDR3 is TGTGCCAGCAGTTCACAGGGTGGAGGCAATCAGCCCCAGCATTTT. Amino acids: CASSSQGGGNQPQHF.